The present T cell receptor beta chain was sequenced within a study of somatic mutations in cytotoxic T cells in rheumatoid arthritis. Study results and limitations: Within the rheumatoid arthritis patients, CD8+ clonality went up as age increased (Spearman r ~ 0.49). The same was not true of the healthy controls.

Only in-frame clones appear in the TCRdb table, and some are missing; sequencing was by immunoSEQ multiplex PCR. The sample holds some 17,000 clones, roughly four fifths seen once. Of note for this clone: Antigen: not known.

The clonotype comes from an adult with rheumatoid arthritis. The sample taken for sequencing was CD8+ T cells sorted from blood.

CDR3 sequence reads: CASSYEQGLTGELFF. In DNA, the CDR3 is TGTGCCAGCAGTTACGAACAGGGCTTGACCGGGGAGCTGTTTTTT. The chain joins TRBV6-6 to TRBJ2-2; perhaps TRBD1 as D (6 bases). CDR1 MNHNY and CDR2 SVGAGI come from the germline V gene (reference sequence). Trimming stripped 2 bases from V and 5 bases from J, with 12 bases between. The CDR3 is made up of 15 amino acids.